A single sample is the source of the 25 T cell receptor beta chains below, sequenced in a study of shared clonotypes between healthy human individuals (dated by TCRdb to the early 2020s). The library was produced with the immunoSEQ multiplex PCR assay. This immuneACCESS table, as held by TCRdb, lists in-frame sequences with V and J called but not all clones. Of the missing ones, under half trace to an unresolved V gene in checked studies; the others have no known cause. Here the sample has over a million clones; 75% to 80% occur a single time. The ten biggest clones cover 0.4% to 0.55% of the sample. Sequencing input: memory CD4+ T cells from PBMCs. According to the study, the label for this sample's cell subset or site signals: CD45RA-negative fraction. The receptors stem from a man in his late teens or twenties in good health. Some clones in this sample may be carry-over from other donors' samples.

This clone was detected once. The chain links TRBV28 to TRBJ1-5; a possible D gene is TRBD1 (5 bases). Trimming removed 7 bases from V and 5 bases from J, with 9 bases in between. The CDR3 length is 12 residues. The germline CDR1 and CDR2 sequences are MDHEN and SYDVKM. The chain's CDR3 is CASKPGDQPQHF. CDR3 bases: TGTGCCAGCAAACCGGGGGATCAGCCCCAGCATTTT. The whole variable domain, remainder taken from reference TRBV28 and TRBJ1-5, is DVKVTQSSRYLVKRTGEKVFLECVQDMDHENMFWYRQDPGLGLRLIYFSYDVKMKEKGDIPEGYSVSREKKERFSLILESASTNQTSMYLCASKPGDQPQHFGDGTRLSIL.

This clone was detected only a few times. The chain links TRBV11-2 to TRBJ1-1; D is ambiguous. This CDR3 has 13 amino acids. Germline V CDR1 and CDR2: SGHAT, FQNNGV. The ends were cut back, 4 bases at V and 5 bases at J, with 11 bases in the middle. The DNA for the CDR3 is TGTGCCAGCAGCTCAATCCTCTGGACTGAAGCTTTCTTT. The encoded protein is CASSSILWTEAFF.

This clone was seen more than once but under ten times. The J gene is TRBJ1-5, the V gene TRBV2; D unclear. The CDR3 loop spans 15 amino acids. With 2 bases removed from V and 4 bases from J, the gap between germline ends came to 12 bases. The germline V gene has CDR1 SNHLY and CDR2 FYNNEI. The CDR3 loop is CASSERASWNQPQHF. The CDR3 DNA reads TGTGCCAGCAGTGAACGCGCCAGCTGGAATCAGCCCCAGCATTTT.

Turning to this clone: A far larger clone is one base from this, pointing to a likely read error. This CDR3 is also generated by other DNA sequences in the sample. The rearrangement links TRBV5-8 to TRBJ2-5; TRBD1 is a possible D gene (6 bases). V shed 4 bases and J shed 5 bases, with 15 bases lying between them. This CDR3 spans 14 amino acids. The germline gives CDR1 SGHTS, CDR2 YDEGEE. The CDR3 DNA follows: TGTGCCAGCAGCCTGTTGGGCCAGGGGGAGACCCAGTACTTC. This encodes CASSLLGQGETQYF.

The CDR3 protein is CASSPGLRAVRVLETQYF. CDR3 in DNA: TGTGCCAGCAGCCCGGGCCTGCGGGCCGTCAGAGTCTTGGAGACCCAGTACTTC. The J gene is TRBJ2-5, the V gene TRBV7-6; D is possibly TRBD2 (5 bases). Trimming removed 5 bases from V and 5 bases from J, with 27 bases in between. Germline V CDR1 and CDR2: SGHVS, FNYEAQ. The CDR3 extends over 18 amino acids.

The rearrangement links TRBV5-5 to TRBJ2-3; maybe TRBD1 (7 bases). Per germline, CDR1 SGHKS and CDR2 YYEKEE (reference sequence). CDR3 length: 16 residues. Trimming shortened V by 5 bases and J by 2 bases, and 18 bases separated the two germline ends. Written as DNA, the CDR3 is TGTGCCAGCAGTCCTCGCCCCAGGGGGGACACAGATACGCAGTATTTT. Protein product: CASSPRPRGDTDTQYF.

The gene calls are TRBV11-3 and TRBJ2-2; no clear D gene. Trimming took off 5 bases at V and 6 bases at J, with 19 bases between the two ends. This CDR3 has 16 amino acids. CDR1 is SGHNT and CDR2 is YENEEA in the germline V gene. CDR3 in DNA: TGTGCCAGCAGCCCCGGCCGGCGCGGAACTGCCGGGGAGCTGTTTTTT. It is translated as CASSPGRRGTAGELFF.

This clone turned up a few times. This rearrangement joins TRBV30 to TRBJ1-2; 9 nucleotides line up with TRBD1. V lost 5 bases, J lost 7 bases, and 8 bases stayed unmatched. Germline V gene data show CDR1 as GTSNPN and CDR2 as SVGIG (reference sequence). This CDR3 spans 13 amino acids. CDR3 protein: CAWDRGSGGGYTF. The CDR3 region has the DNA TGTGCCTGGGACAGGGGGAGCGGAGGTGGCTACACCTTC.

The chain uses TRBV28 and TRBJ1-1, with D possibly TRBD1 on 6 matching bases. The CDR3 has 15 residues. V shed 6 bases and J shed 0 bases, with 14 bases lying between them. Germline V CDR1 and CDR2: MDHEN, SYDVKM. The CDR3 DNA reads TGTGCCAGCAGGAGGGGGGGGACCATGAACACTGAAGCTTTCTTT. It yields the protein CASRRGGTMNTEAFF. Full variable domain (remainder filled in from reference TRBV28 and TRBJ1-1): DVKVTQSSRYLVKRTGEKVFLECVQDMDHENMFWYRQDPGLGLRLIYFSYDVKMKEKGDIPEGYSVSREKKERFSLILESASTNQTSMYLCASRRGGTMNTEAFFGQGTRLTVV.

The chain combines TRBV5-4 with TRBJ2-7, with D possibly being TRBD1 (5 bases). V shed 0 bases and J shed 7 bases, with 11 bases lying between them. The germline gives CDR1 SGHNT, CDR2 YYREEE (reference sequence). This CDR3 contains 13 residues. The CDR3 coding sequence is TGTGCCAGCAGCTTGGACAGGATCCCGGAGCAGTACTTC. This translates into CASSLDRIPEQYF.

The V and J genes are TRBV19 and TRBJ2-1; D could derive from TRBD1 or TRBD2 (5 bases each). Trimming stripped 4 bases from V and 7 bases from J, with 11 bases between. The V gene's germline CDR1 is LNHDA and CDR2 SQIVND (reference sequence). The CDR3 covers 13 residues. The CDR3 sequence is CASSKGRRNEQFF. The CDR3 nucleotides read TGTGCCAGTAGTAAGGGGCGGAGGAATGAGCAGTTCTTC.

J is TRBJ1-5 and V is TRBV28; maybe TRBD1 (6 bases). Germline CDR1 reads MDHEN; CDR2 reads SYDVKM. Trimming pared 3 bases from V and 4 bases from J, leaving 19 bases between. This CDR3 comprises 17 residues. In nucleotides, the CDR3 is TGTGCCAGCAGTTTGCTCGTAGGGGGGAGAGCAAATCAGCCCCAGCATTTT. This codes for CASSLLVGGRANQPQHF.

This clone occurred once. The chain uses TRBV6-5 and TRBJ1-2; possible D gene TRBD1, 5 bases. Germline V gene sequence: CDR1 MNHEY, CDR2 SVGAGI. V dropped 6 bases and J dropped 0 bases, with 14 bases sitting between them. The CDR3 has 15 residues. CDR3 residues: CASRGPVSANYGYTF. Here the CDR3 DNA reads TGTGCCAGCAGGGGACCGGTCTCAGCTAACTATGGCTACACCTTC.

The rearrangement uses TRBV5-1 and TRBJ1-3, with TRBD1 identical over 9 bases. The J segment lost 3 bases and the V segment lost 3 bases, leaving 7 bases of the junction unmatched. The CDR3 contains 16 residues. Germline V gene data show CDR1 as SGHRS and CDR2 as YFSETQ. Here the CDR3 reads CASSSEQGADGNTIYF. In DNA form, the CDR3 reads TGCGCCAGCAGCTCGGAACAGGGGGCAGATGGAAACACCATATATTTT.

The V gene is TRBV15, the J gene TRBJ2-1, with 12 nucleotides matching TRBD2. Germline CDR1 LNHNV, CDR2 YYDKDF (reference sequence). V lost 4 bases and J lost 5; bases outside the gene matches: 9. The CDR3 covers 17 residues. The CDR3 region is CATSKLAGGTGDNEQFF. The CDR3 bases are TGTGCCACCAGCAAACTAGCGGGAGGAACTGGGGACAATGAGCAGTTCTTC.

This clone was recorded once. The chain has TRBV7-2 and TRBJ2-5, with 7 bases fitting TRBD1. Trimming took 5 bases from V and 3 from J; bases not matched to a gene: 6. The CDR3 consists of 14 residues. The germline V gene encodes CDR1 SGHTA and CDR2 FQGNSA. Written as DNA, the CDR3 is TGTGCCAGCAGCCCCAGGGGGTACAAAGAGACCCAGTACTTC. Translating gives CASSPRGYKETQYF.

The V gene is TRBV11-3, the J gene TRBJ1-3; TRBD1 agrees at 7 bases. The length of the CDR3 is 16 residues. The V gene's germline CDR1 is SGHNT and CDR2 YENEEA. Trimming took 5 bases from V and 0 from J; bases not matched to a gene: 7. The CDR3 region has the DNA TGTGCCAGCAGCCTCGCCGGGACAGCCTCTGGAAACACCATATATTTT. It codes for CASSLAGTASGNTIYF.

About this clone: At the DNA level, this CDR3 is encoded by other sequences in the same sample as well. The V gene is TRBV7-9, the J gene TRBJ1-1, with 8 bases fitting TRBD1. This CDR3 spans 13 amino acids. V shed 5 bases and J 3 bases; nucleotides not matched to a gene: 2. The germline V gene encodes CDR1 SEHNR and CDR2 FQNEAQ (reference sequence). The CDR3 sequence is CASSTQGDTEAFF. CDR3 DNA: TGTGCCAGCAGCACACAGGGGGACACTGAAGCTTTCTTT.

This clone was detected only once. V is TRBV2 and J is TRBJ2-2, with D hard to call. Germline CDR1 SNHLY, CDR2 FYNNEI. The V end lost 10 bases, the J end lost 2 bases, and 14 bases lay between the germline ends. The CDR3 length is 14 residues. The CDR3 bases are TGTGCCACCCGGAAGGATTTCAACACCGGGGAGCTGTTTTTT. Its protein is CATRKDFNTGELFF.

The J gene is TRBJ2-1, the V gene TRBV29-1, with 7 bases that match TRBD2. Germline V gene sequence: CDR1 SQVTM, CDR2 ANQGSEA. This CDR3 contains 12 residues. Germline trimming cut 4 bases from V and 6 bases from J; bases unmatched to any gene: 3. DNA for the CDR3: TGCAGCGTTGGTAAGCGGGGCAATGAGCAGTTCTTC. It codes for CSVGKRGNEQFF.

The chain uses TRBV30 and TRBJ1-5; 12 bases fit TRBD1. This CDR3 is 17 amino acids long. With V trimmed by 1 base and J by 6 bases, 10 bases remained unmatched. Germline CDR1 GTSNPN, CDR2 SVGIG (reference sequence). The CDR3 DNA follows: TGTGCCTGGAGTGCCCTCGGGGGACAGGGGGCGAGTCAGCCCCAGCATTTT. Encoded protein: CAWSALGGQGASQPQHF.

This sequence joins TRBV28 and TRBJ2-7, with 10 bases aligning to TRBD2. The CDR3 has 13 amino acids. V trimming: 7 bases; J trimming: 6 bases; junction bases outside the gene matches: 6. The germline gives CDR1 MDHEN, CDR2 SYDVKM. The CDR3 DNA reads TGTGCCAGCATCGGGCTAGCGGGAGTCGAGCAGTACTTC. Amino acids: CASIGLAGVEQYF.

The chain employs TRBV18 and TRBJ1-2; the D is unclear. The CDR3 runs 15 residues. Germline values: CDR1 KGHSH, CDR2 LQKENI. Trimming cost V 2 bases and J 0 bases, with 10 bases left between them. CDR3 bases: TGTGCCAGCTCACCAAACGCCCCGACTAACTATGGCTACACCTTC. Encoded protein: CASSPNAPTNYGYTF.

This CDR3 reads CASSLVFRTDTGELFF. In nucleotides, the CDR3 is TGTGCCAGCAGCCTTGTCTTCCGGACAGACACCGGGGAGCTGTTTTTT. The genes are TRBV2 and TRBJ2-2, with D perhaps TRBD1 (6 bases). Germline V lookup: CDR1 SNHLY, CDR2 FYNNEI. V was clipped by 6 bases and J by 3 bases, with 17 bases between them. This CDR3 contains 16 residues.

This clone was counted only a few times. The chain couples TRBV5-6 to TRBJ2-1; D not resolved. Trimming took 0 bases from V and 2 from J, leaving 9 bases between them. The CDR3 length is 15 residues. The V gene's germline CDR1 is SGHDT and CDR2 YYEEEE. The CDR3 DNA reads as TGTGCCAGCAGCTTGGGACTGCAGACCTACAATGAGCAGTTCTTC. This translates into CASSLGLQTYNEQFF.